This TCR beta chain was sequenced during a study of blood T cell repertoires in COVID-19. Study as a whole: Sites across the United States, Italy and Spain contributed samples from acute and convalescent COVID-19.

Study processing details: Amplification of reference gene primers was used by the study to estimate nucleated cell counts. The assay was immunoSEQ multiplex PCR, and TCRdb's table has in-frame clones only and misses some. V and J calls and clone size are given by that table; D and trimming were obtained from the DNA. The repertoire has about 410,000 clones, 80% to 90% of them found once; the top ten carry around 1.4%. Trimming removed 3 bases from V and 5 bases from J, with 4 bases in between. The CDR3 consists of 12 residues. Germline V gene data show CDR1 as MGHDK and CDR2 as SYGVNS. The V and J genes are TRBV25-1 and TRBJ1-4; no definite D call. The clonotype was recovered from a woman aged 25 to 39 with active or convalescent COVID-19. Sample: peripheral blood. For the CDR3, the DNA is TGTGCCAGCAGTGACCAGAATGAAAAACTGTTTTTT. It encodes CASSDQNEKLFF.